This T cell receptor (beta chain) was sequenced for a study of Ad26.COV2.S vaccination and SARS-CoV-2 variants. Turning to the study itself: Intramuscular Ad26.COV2.S doses were given once or twice, 56 days apart.

Method: immunoSEQ multiplex PCR; TCRdb's copy keeps in-frame clones and lacks some. The sample includes roughly 320,000 clones, approximately 86% seen only once; the top ten take about 2.1%. Indicated treatment: 15 to 20 received Ad26.COV2.S at low or high dose, single or two shots; roughly 5 received placebo; per-sample allocation not given. The investigators took samples on day 63 after the first vaccine or placebo injection. V lost 7 bases to trimming and J lost 4 bases, with 13 bases between them. The CDR3 is 12 amino acids. CDR1 is SQVTM, CDR2 ANQGSEA, per germline. The chain combines TRBV29-1 with TRBJ1-1; D remains unclear. This receptor was obtained from a person between 18 and 65 years old who received the Ad26.COV2.S COVID-19 vaccine or a placebo. Sequencing was performed on peripheral blood, taken in a trial of Ad26.COV2.S vaccine versus placebo. The CDR3 DNA reads as TGCAGCGGTTTTGCCGGGCGCACTGAAGCTTTCTTT. Protein sequence: CSGFAGRTEAFF.